This T cell receptor beta chain was observed in a study of blood T cell repertoires in COVID-19 (dated by TCRdb to the early 2020s). Describing the broader study: Collaborator samples came from the United States, Italy and Spain and covered acute and convalescent phases of COVID-19. HLA class I and class II types, where available, came from metadata supplied by the sample provider rather than from assay-based typing. The prospective study material was composed of cDNA or gDNA derived from T cells, B-cell-depleted T cells, or PBMCs. The repertoires were made available in a free public database intended to serve as a resource for research on the immune response to SARS-CoV-2. Subjects who had been exposed to COVID-19, were actively infected with it, or had recovered from it provided the deeply sampled blood TCRbeta repertoires that made up the dataset. The samples were drawn from the first 160 participants of the ongoing ImmuneRACE study and from roughly 1,300 subjects provided by 6 global collaborators. Nearly every sample came with metadata listing a de-identified subject ID, COVID-19 status, age in years and sex.

TCRbeta CDR3 regions were amplified from genomic DNA by means of the immunoSEQ Assay, a bias-controlled multiplex PCR. Concerning the study's data processing: Within the assay, amplification of reference gene primers was used to estimate how many nucleated cells each sample contained. To quantify the absolute abundance of each unique TCRbeta CDR3 rearrangement, sequence reads were collapsed and filtered. For each sample, productive Simpson clonality was calculated by taking the square root of Simpson's diversity index across productive rearrangements. This is the immuneACCESS table as TCRdb keeps it, with only in-frame sequences that have V and J called. A part of the clones is gone; compared with another copy, unresolved V genes explain less than half, and the rest is unexplained. D and trimming come from the DNA, and the V and J calls and clone size come from that table. The sample table lists nearly 40,000 clones, roughly 77% of them with a count of one. Roughly 40% of the sample comes from the top ten.

Each collaborating institution followed its own protocols to collect whole blood in K2EDTA tubes. For TCRbeta analysis, collaborators shipped samples in one of three forms: frozen whole blood, isolated PBMCs, or DNA extracted from either of those sample types. The paper as a whole reports these results and caveats: Clinical and demographic metadata were provided uncurated, with the amount varying by source and participant.

Reading from cysteine to phenylalanine, the CDR3 counts 14 amino acids. Solely the CDR3 DNA is kept, with 42 bases framed from the first base. The germline V gene specifies SGHVS as CDR1 and FNYEAQ as CDR2. V is pared back by 3 bases and J by 6 bases, with 12 bases lying between the germline termini. About this clone: Its cognate antigen has yet to be identified. No qualities accompany the bases; no much larger clone lies one base away.

The chain employs TRBV7-6 and TRBJ1-5; a weak D assignment points to TRBD1 (5 bases agree). Sequencing input: peripheral blood. This TCR derives from an elderly man with active or convalescent COVID-19. The CDR3 region has the sequence CASSFQGVGQPQHF. The DNA sequence reads TGTGCCAGCAGCTTTCAGGGTGTAGGTCAGCCCCAGCATTTT.